This is a list of T cell receptor beta chains from one sample in a study of cytomegalovirus exposure and HLA in healthy donors. The assay was immunoSEQ multiplex PCR, and TCRdb's table has in-frame clones only and misses some. The sample gives 300,000 or so clones, around 90% of which show up once; around 0.88% is in the top ten. Sequencing was carried out using PBMCs. The origin of the receptors is a man aged 25 to 40 in good health and CMV-seronegative. Each CDR3 is given with its conserved first and last residue. A D gene is named only where the DNA matches it firmly. Rows give clone size only sometimes, using once, few, many, or a class for an expanded clone.

V gene	J gene	D gene	clone size	CDR3 protein	CDR3 DNA
TRBV12-5	TRBJ2-7	TRBD1	few	CASGLVLGRGQYEQYF	TGTGCTAGTGGTTTGGTACTGGGCAGGGGGCAGTACGAGCAGTACTTC
TRBV10-3	TRBJ1-2	-	once	CAIGETGTAYGYTF	TGTGCCATCGGAGAGACAGGAACCGCCTATGGCTACACCTTC
TRBV7-2	TRBJ2-1	-	-	CASRTSSFPRDEQFF	TGTGCCAGCAGAACTAGCTCCTTCCCCCGGGATGAGCAGTTCTTC
TRBV6-5	TRBJ1-2	TRBD1	-	CASAGFDRAIYGYTF	TGTGCCAGCGCAGGATTTGACAGGGCCATCTATGGCTACACCTTC
TRBV5-6	TRBJ1-5	-	-	CASSFFIDSGNQPQHF	TGTGCCAGCAGCTTTTTCATAGACAGTGGAAATCAGCCCCAGCATTTT
TRBV4-1	TRBJ2-4	TRBD1	-	CASSQPGKTGWYIQYF	TGCGCCAGCAGCCAACCTGGAAAGACAGGGTGGTACATTCAGTACTTC
TRBV2	TRBJ2-7	TRBD2	-	CASNPLAGETYEQYF	TGTGCCAGCAACCCACTAGCGGGGGAGACCTACGAGCAGTACTTC
TRBV4-1	TRBJ2-1	TRBD2	-	CASSPRGDEQFF	TGCGCCAGCAGTCCCCGGGGGGATGAGCAGTTCTTC
TRBV6-5	TRBJ2-1	TRBD2	-	CASSSGTSGGWNEQFF	TGTGCCAGCAGTTCCGGGACTAGCGGGGGGTGGAATGAGCAGTTCTTC
TRBV23-1	TRBJ1-5	TRBD1	-	CASSQSKETGGSNGNQPQHF	TGCGCCAGCAGTCAATCGAAAGAGACAGGGGGATCAAACGGCAATCAGCCCCAGCATTTT
TRBV11-2	TRBJ1-2	-	-	CASSLDGRVGYTF	TGTGCCAGCAGCTTAGATGGCAGGGTCGGCTACACCTTC
TRBV7-9	TRBJ2-7	-	-	CASSLVQEAYEQYF	TGTGCCAGCAGCTTAGTGCAAGAGGCCTACGAGCAGTACTTC
TRBV4-3	TRBJ2-1	TRBD2	-	CASSQDWAGGPPDEQFF	TGCGCCAGCAGCCAAGATTGGGCGGGGGGGCCCCCCGATGAGCAGTTCTTC
TRBV15	TRBJ2-7	TRBD1	-	CATGDRGGYEQYF	TGTGCCACCGGGGACAGGGGTGGATACGAGCAGTACTTC
TRBV15	TRBJ2-1	TRBD1	-	CATSRGIGTATNEQFF	TGTGCCACCAGCAGAGGAATCGGGACAGCTACCAATGAGCAGTTCTTC
TRBV9	TRBJ2-5	-	-	CASSVESGNSQETQYF	TGTGCCAGCAGCGTAGAGTCAGGGAATTCTCAAGAGACCCAGTACTTC
TRBV6-5	TRBJ1-2	-	-	CASSYRGTPNGYTF	TGTGCCAGCAGTTACAGAGGGACACCCAATGGCTACACCTTC
TRBV10-2	TRBJ2-7	TRBD1	once	CASRVGQGGYEQYF	TGCGCCAGCAGGGTGGGACAGGGGGGCTACGAGCAGTACTTC
TRBV6-1	TRBJ2-3	-	-	CASSFTGTSTDTQYF	TGTGCCAGCAGCTTCACCGGGACTAGCACAGATACGCAGTATTTT
TRBV11-1	TRBJ1-1	-	-	CASSLEQMNTEAFF	TGTGCCAGCAGCTTAGAACAGATGAACACTGAAGCTTTCTTT
TRBV6-1	TRBJ2-1	TRBD2	-	CASLAGSYNEQFF	TGTGCCAGTCTAGCGGGGTCCTACAATGAGCAGTTCTTC
TRBV4-1	TRBJ2-5	-	-	CASSLTGSETQYF	TGCGCCAGCAGCCTTACAGGGTCAGAGACCCAGTACTTC
TRBV6-5	TRBJ2-7	TRBD1	-	CASSSRGTGSYEQYF	TGTGCCAGCAGTTCCCGTGGGACAGGGAGCTACGAGCAGTACTTC
TRBV5-1	TRBJ1-4	-	-	CASSQEGQPYEKLFF	TGCGCCAGCAGCCAGGAAGGACAGCCCTATGAAAAACTGTTTTTT
TRBV2	TRBJ1-5	TRBD1	once	CARNPRTGDQPQHF	TGTGCCAGGAACCCCAGGACAGGGGATCAGCCCCAGCATTTT
TRBV27	TRBJ2-7	TRBD1	-	CASSEQGISYEQYF	TGTGCCAGCAGTGAACAGGGGATCTCCTACGAGCAGTACTTC
TRBV18	TRBJ2-3	TRBD2	-	CASSGLAGSSGTDTQYF	TGTGCCAGCTCAGGCCTAGCGGGATCCTCGGGCACAGATACGCAGTATTTT
TRBV27	TRBJ2-4	-	-	CASSLSGAKNIQYF	TGTGCCAGCAGTTTATCCGGGGCCAAAAACATTCAGTACTTC
TRBV2	TRBJ2-1	-	few	CASRRPVLYNEQFF	TGTGCCAGCAGGCGGCCGGTCCTCTACAATGAGCAGTTCTTC
TRBV2	TRBJ1-2	-	-	CASTQQGDNYGYTF	TGTGCCAGCACCCAACAGGGAGATAACTATGGCTACACCTTC
TRBV2	TRBJ1-2	-	-	CASTRGANYGYTF	TGTGCCAGCACCAGGGGAGCTAACTATGGCTACACCTTC
TRBV5-6	TRBJ2-7	TRBD1	-	CASSFRQGRNEQYF	TGTGCCAGCAGCTTCCGACAGGGTAGGAACGAGCAGTACTTC
TRBV29-1	TRBJ1-5	TRBD1	-	CSVATGAGQPQHF	TGCAGCGTTGCAACAGGGGCCGGGCAGCCCCAGCATTTT
TRBV6-1	TRBJ2-5	-	-	CASSDAGGRRETQYF	TGTGCCAGCAGTGATGCTGGGGGCCGCCGGGAGACCCAGTACTTC
TRBV27	TRBJ2-7	-	few	CASGQGIYEQYF	TGTGCCAGCGGGCAGGGAATCTACGAGCAGTACTTC
TRBV19	TRBJ1-2	-	once	CAAVDVGGYTF	TGTGCCGCTGTAGATGTCGGTGGCTACACCTTC
TRBV6-5	TRBJ2-7	TRBD1	-	CASSYRNRGPRVEQYF	TGTGCCAGCAGCTACCGTAACAGGGGGCCCCGGGTCGAGCAGTACTTC
TRBV5-1	TRBJ2-2	-	-	CASSVLQGTGELFF	TGCGCCAGCAGCGTACTACAGGGTACCGGGGAGCTGTTTTTT
TRBV9	TRBJ1-4	-	-	CASSVGTGKNEKLFF	TGTGCCAGCAGCGTAGGGACGGGGAAGAATGAAAAACTGTTTTTT
TRBV7-8	TRBJ1-2	-	-	CASSPRGRVGGYTF	TGTGCCAGCAGCCCAAGAGGGCGGGTCGGGGGCTACACCTTC
TRBV6-5	TRBJ2-1	TRBD1	-	CASSSGQNNEQFF	TGTGCCAGCAGTTCGGGACAGAACAATGAGCAGTTCTTC
TRBV10-3	TRBJ2-2	TRBD1	-	CAISDTGQGAGELFF	TGTGCCATCAGTGACACGGGACAGGGGGCCGGGGAGCTGTTTTTT
TRBV10-3	TRBJ2-6	-	-	CAISALGGGANVLTF	TGTGCCATCAGCGCCTTGGGGGGTGGGGCCAACGTCCTGACTTTC
TRBV4-3	TRBJ2-2	-	-	CASSQEVPGPGDPTGELFF	TGCGCCAGCAGCCAAGAAGTCCCGGGACCGGGGGACCCCACCGGGGAGCTGTTTTTT
TRBV7-9	TRBJ2-3	TRBD2	-	CASSSPRRERGGLDTQYF	TGTGCCAGCAGCTCCCCCCGGAGGGAGCGGGGGGGCCTCGATACGCAGTATTTT
TRBV9	TRBJ1-2	-	-	CASSPRQGGYTF	TGTGCCAGCAGCCCTCGCCAGGGAGGCTACACCTTC
TRBV5-6	TRBJ1-2	-	-	CASSLIRAYGYTF	TGTGCCAGCAGCTTGATCAGGGCCTATGGCTACACCTTC
TRBV28	TRBJ1-5	-	-	CASSPSLGYQPQHF	TGTGCCAGCAGTCCCTCCTTGGGCTATCAGCCCCAGCATTTT
TRBV11-3	TRBJ2-1	TRBD2	once	CASSLLAGGQNEQFF	TGTGCCAGCAGCCTACTAGCGGGGGGGCAGAATGAGCAGTTCTTC
TRBV15	TRBJ2-3	TRBD2	-	CATSSSTSGGALSTDTQYF	TGTGCCACCAGCAGCTCTACTAGCGGGGGGGCCCTTAGCACAGATACGCAGTATTTT
TRBV25-1	TRBJ1-1	TRBD1	-	CASSKTGLAEAFF	TGTGCCAGCAGTAAGACAGGGTTGGCTGAAGCTTTCTTT
TRBV13	TRBJ1-1	-	-	CASSLEGEAFF	TGTGCCAGCAGCTTAGAGGGGGAGGCTTTCTTT
TRBV25-1	TRBJ2-2	TRBD1	-	CASSDPGGVTGELFF	TGTGCCAGCAGTGACCCAGGGGGCGTCACCGGGGAGCTGTTTTTT
TRBV6-5	TRBJ2-3	TRBD2	-	CASSYRRGGADTQYF	TGTGCCAGCAGTTACAGGCGGGGGGGAGCAGATACGCAGTATTTT